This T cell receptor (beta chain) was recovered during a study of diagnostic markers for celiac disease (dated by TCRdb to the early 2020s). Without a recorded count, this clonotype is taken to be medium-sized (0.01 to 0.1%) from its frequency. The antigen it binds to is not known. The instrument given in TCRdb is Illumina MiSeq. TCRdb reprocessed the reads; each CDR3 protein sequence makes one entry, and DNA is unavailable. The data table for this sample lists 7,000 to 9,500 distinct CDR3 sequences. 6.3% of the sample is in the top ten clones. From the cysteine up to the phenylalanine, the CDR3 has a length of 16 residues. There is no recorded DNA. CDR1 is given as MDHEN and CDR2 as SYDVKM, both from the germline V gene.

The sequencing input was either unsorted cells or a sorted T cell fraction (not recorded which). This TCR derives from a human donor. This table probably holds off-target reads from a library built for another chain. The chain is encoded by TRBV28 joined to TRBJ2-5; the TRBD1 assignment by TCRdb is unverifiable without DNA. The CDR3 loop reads CASSIGQATAQETQYF.